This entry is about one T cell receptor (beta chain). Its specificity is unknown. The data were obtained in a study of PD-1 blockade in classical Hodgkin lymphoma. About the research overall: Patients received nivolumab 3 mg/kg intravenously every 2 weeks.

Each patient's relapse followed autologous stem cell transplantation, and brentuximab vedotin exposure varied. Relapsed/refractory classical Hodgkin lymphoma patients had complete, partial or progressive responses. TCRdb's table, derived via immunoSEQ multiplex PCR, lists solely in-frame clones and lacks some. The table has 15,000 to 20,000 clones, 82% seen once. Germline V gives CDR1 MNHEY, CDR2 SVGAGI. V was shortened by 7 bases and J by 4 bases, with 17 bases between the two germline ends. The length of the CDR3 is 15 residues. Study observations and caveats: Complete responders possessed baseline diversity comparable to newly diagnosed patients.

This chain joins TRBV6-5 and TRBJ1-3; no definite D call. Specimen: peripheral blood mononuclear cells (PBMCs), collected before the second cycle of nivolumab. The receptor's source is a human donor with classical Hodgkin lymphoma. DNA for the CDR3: TGTGCCAGCACCTCGGACGTTCAACGGGGAAACACCATATATTTT. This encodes CASTSDVQRGNTIYF.